The rows below give T cell receptor beta chains drawn from one sample of a study of memory CD8 T cells in hepatitis C reinfection. The method was immunoSEQ multiplex PCR; TCRdb's version includes in-frame clones alone and lacks a portion of them. The table has over 35,000 clones, approximately 88% seen once. The sequenced sample was naive CD8+ T cells sorted from blood. These TCRs come from a man between 18 and 35 years old with hepatitis C virus infection. Each CDR3 is given with its conserved first and last residue. A D gene is named only where the DNA matches it firmly. Clone size is not always given. Where it is, it says once, few, many or a class for expanded clones.

len,d_gene,abundance,j_gene,v_gene,CDR3aa,CDR3nt
15,NA,NA,TRBJ1-1,TRBV19,CASSPSRGINTEAFF,TGTGCCAGTAGTCCCTCTCGAGGAATAAACACTGAAGCTTTCTTT
12,NA,NA,TRBJ1-2,TRBV6-5,CASSYSEDSYTF,TGTGCCAGCAGTTACTCGGAGGATTCCTACACCTTC
13,NA,once,TRBJ2-5,TRBV14,CASSRRGVETQYF,TGTGCCAGCAGCCGGCGAGGTGTGGAGACCCAGTACTTC
14,TRBD1,few,TRBJ2-3,TRBV6-4,CASSDSQGADTQYF,TGTGCCAGCAGTGACTCACAGGGGGCAGATACGCAGTATTTT
11,NA,NA,TRBJ2-3,TRBV9,CASSVGDTQYF,TGTGCCAGCAGCGTCGGAGATACGCAGTATTTT
16,NA,NA,TRBJ2-3,TRBV7-9,CASSLDDTGWTDTQYF,TGTGCCAGCAGCTTAGATGACACAGGATGGACAGATACGCAGTATTTT
14,TRBD2,NA,TRBJ2-1,TRBV4-1,CASSQGLALNEQFF,TGCGCCAGCAGCCAAGGACTAGCGCTTAATGAGCAGTTCTTC
14,TRBD1,NA,TRBJ1-2,TRBV27,CASSLSGTGNGYTF,TGTGCCAGCAGTTTATCCGGGACAGGAAATGGCTACACCTTC
13,NA,NA,TRBJ2-1,TRBV29-1,CSVGGGIGSEQFF,TGCAGCGTTGGAGGCGGGATCGGATCTGAGCAGTTCTTC
14,NA,NA,TRBJ2-7,TRBV29-1,CSVEKFSDSYEQYF,TGCAGCGTTGAAAAGTTCTCGGACTCCTACGAGCAGTACTTC
20,NA,NA,TRBJ2-3,TRBV7-3,CASSLEPGGRGRSSTDTQYF,TGTGCCAGCAGCTTAGAGCCGGGAGGCAGGGGGCGTTCTAGCACAGATACGCAGTATTTT
15,TRBD1,few,TRBJ2-7,TRBV5-4,CASSLGDRGPYEQYF,TGTGCCAGCAGCTTGGGTGACAGGGGCCCCTACGAGCAGTACTTC
14,NA,NA,TRBJ2-3,TRBV7-6,CASSLAGGADTQYF,TGTGCCAGCAGCTTAGCGGGGGGAGCAGATACGCAGTATTTT
12,NA,NA,TRBJ2-2,TRBV4-2,CASKAGTGELFF,TGTGCCAGCAAAGCCGGCACCGGGGAGCTGTTTTTT
16,TRBD1,NA,TRBJ1-2,TRBV25-1,CASSDAGQGYSYGYTF,TGTGCCAGCAGTGATGCGGGACAGGGATACAGCTATGGCTACACCTTC
14,NA,NA,TRBJ2-4,TRBV5-8,CASSLDRGGNIQYF,TGTGCCAGCAGCTTGGACAGGGGGGGAAACATTCAGTACTTC
16,TRBD1,NA,TRBJ2-2,TRBV11-3,CASSSGQGRHTGELFF,TGTGCCAGCAGCTCGGGACAGGGTAGGCACACCGGGGAGCTGTTTTTT
15,TRBD2,NA,TRBJ2-7,TRBV14,CASSPLAGGPNEQYF,TGTGCCAGCAGCCCCTTAGCGGGAGGGCCAAATGAGCAGTACTTC
16,TRBD2,NA,TRBJ2-3,TRBV9,CASSERLAGVRDTQYF,TGTGCCAGCAGCGAGCGACTAGCGGGGGTTCGAGATACGCAGTATTTT
16,TRBD1,NA,TRBJ2-3,TRBV7-9,CASSSTGQTITDTQYF,TGTGCCAGCAGCTCCACGGGACAGACTATCACAGATACGCAGTATTTT
15,TRBD1,NA,TRBJ2-5,TRBV4-3,CASSQGQGGQETQYF,TGCGCCAGCAGCCAAGGACAGGGGGGGCAAGAGACCCAGTACTTC
11,NA,NA,TRBJ2-1,TRBV5-6,CASSMGGEQFF,TGTGCCAGCAGTATGGGAGGTGAGCAGTTCTTC
14,NA,NA,TRBJ2-2,TRBV27,CASSFSTNTGELFF,TGTGCCAGCAGTTTTAGCACGAACACCGGGGAGCTGTTTTTT
14,TRBD1,NA,TRBJ2-7,TRBV18,CASSPGTGNYEQYF,TGTGCCAGCTCACCCGGGACAGGGAACTACGAGCAGTACTTC
16,NA,once,TRBJ2-2,TRBV6-5,CASSYSDFSNTGELFF,TGCGCCAGCAGTTACTCGGACTTCTCGAACACCGGGGAGCTGTTTTTT
13,NA,NA,TRBJ2-7,TRBV19,CASSIGGGYEQYF,TGTGCCAGTAGTATAGGAGGGGGCTACGAGCAGTACTTC
14,TRBD1,NA,TRBJ2-7,TRBV13,CASSLGQGAYEQYF,TGTGCCAGCAGCTTAGGACAGGGGGCTTACGAGCAGTACTTC
15,NA,NA,TRBJ2-3,TRBV19,CASSFKTERTDTQYF,TGTGCCAGTAGCTTCAAGACTGAACGCACAGATACGCAGTATTTT
15,TRBD1,once,TRBJ2-5,TRBV7-9,CASSPWDRGKETQYF,TGTGCCAGCAGCCCGTGGGACAGGGGAAAAGAGACCCAGTACTTC
15,TRBD2,NA,TRBJ2-7,TRBV9,CASSISGGSSYEQYF,TGTGCCAGCAGCATTAGCGGGGGGAGCTCCTACGAGCAGTACTTC
13,NA,NA,TRBJ2-2,TRBV7-2,CAAGEQNTGELFF,TGTGCCGCAGGGGAGCAGAACACCGGGGAGCTGTTTTTT
15,NA,NA,TRBJ2-3,TRBV11-3,CASSPEQRGMDTQYF,TGTGCCAGCAGCCCAGAGCAGAGGGGGATGGATACGCAGTATTTT
16,TRBD1,NA,TRBJ1-2,TRBV10-3,CAISESRGLVTYGYTF,TGTGCCATCAGTGAGTCCAGGGGGCTCGTTACCTATGGCTACACCTTC
15,TRBD1,NA,TRBJ1-4,TRBV30,CAWSVRGQGPEKLFF,TGTGCCTGGAGTGTACGCGGACAGGGGCCCGAAAAACTGTTTTTT
17,NA,once,TRBJ2-3,TRBV18,CASSPLRAGQSTDTQYF,TGTGCCAGCTCACCACTCAGGGCGGGACAGAGCACAGATACGCAGTATTTT
15,TRBD2,few,TRBJ2-7,TRBV6-5,CASSYSGSSSYEQYF,TGTGCCAGCAGTTACAGCGGGAGCTCCTCCTACGAGCAGTACTTC
14,NA,NA,TRBJ2-1,TRBV15,CATSREWGHNEQFF,TGTGCCACCAGCAGAGAGTGGGGGCACAATGAGCAGTTCTTC
14,NA,NA,TRBJ1-5,TRBV19,CASSYGISNQPQHF,TGTGCCAGTAGTTACGGTATCAGCAATCAGCCCCAGCATTTT
15,TRBD2,NA,TRBJ2-1,TRBV6-5,CASSQNSGGANEQFF,TGTGCCAGCAGCCAAAACAGCGGGGGGGCCAATGAGCAGTTCTTC
16,TRBD1,NA,TRBJ2-4,TRBV7-9,CASSYGTGGWGNIQYF,TGTGCCAGCAGCTACGGGACAGGGGGCTGGGGAAACATTCAGTACTTC
16,TRBD1,NA,TRBJ2-2,TRBV6-6,CASSFTDRVNTGELFF,TGTGCCAGCAGCTTCACAGACAGGGTTAACACCGGGGAGCTGTTTTTT
14,TRBD1,NA,TRBJ2-7,TRBV19,CASSMGGQAYEQYF,TGTGCCAGTAGTATGGGGGGACAGGCCTACGAGCAGTACTTC
14,TRBD2,NA,TRBJ2-3,TRBV27,CASSWGGGTDTQYF,TGTGCCAGCAGTTGGGGGGGTGGCACAGATACGCAGTATTTT
12,NA,NA,TRBJ2-6,TRBV5-6,CASSFGTGVLTF,TGTGCCAGCAGCTTCGGGACTGGGGTCCTGACTTTC
12,NA,NA,TRBJ1-5,TRBV7-9,CASSLGVQPQHF,TGTGCCAGCAGCTTAGGAGTCCAGCCCCAGCATTTT
12,NA,once,TRBJ1-1,TRBV6-5,CASSYPLTEAFF,TGTGCCAGCAGTTACCCCCTCACTGAAGCTTTCTTT
16,TRBD2,NA,TRBJ2-1,TRBV4-1,CASSQGLASRLNEQFF,TGCGCCAGCAGCCAAGGACTAGCTTCGAGACTCAATGAGCAGTTCTTC
12,NA,NA,TRBJ2-2,TRBV29-1,CSAREDTGELFF,TGCAGCGCAAGGGAGGACACCGGGGAGCTGTTTTTT
16,NA,NA,TRBJ1-4,TRBV5-8,CASSTGLGENNEKLFF,TGTGCCAGCAGCACGGGACTAGGGGAGAATAATGAAAAACTGTTTTTT
18,TRBD2,NA,TRBJ2-1,TRBV13,CASSSDRGVDGPLNEQFF,TGTGCCAGCAGTTCGGACCGGGGGGTTGATGGGCCCCTCAATGAGCAGTTCTTC
13,NA,NA,TRBJ1-1,TRBV28,CASSPRTNTEAFF,TGTGCCAGCAGTCCACGGACTAACACTGAAGCTTTCTTT
14,NA,NA,TRBJ1-1,TRBV27,CASSLWLGDTEAFF,TGTGCCAGCAGTTTATGGCTGGGAGACACTGAAGCTTTCTTT
16,TRBD2,NA,TRBJ2-3,TRBV2,CASTFGAGVSTDTQYF,TGTGCCAGCACCTTTGGAGCGGGGGTAAGCACAGATACGCAGTATTTT